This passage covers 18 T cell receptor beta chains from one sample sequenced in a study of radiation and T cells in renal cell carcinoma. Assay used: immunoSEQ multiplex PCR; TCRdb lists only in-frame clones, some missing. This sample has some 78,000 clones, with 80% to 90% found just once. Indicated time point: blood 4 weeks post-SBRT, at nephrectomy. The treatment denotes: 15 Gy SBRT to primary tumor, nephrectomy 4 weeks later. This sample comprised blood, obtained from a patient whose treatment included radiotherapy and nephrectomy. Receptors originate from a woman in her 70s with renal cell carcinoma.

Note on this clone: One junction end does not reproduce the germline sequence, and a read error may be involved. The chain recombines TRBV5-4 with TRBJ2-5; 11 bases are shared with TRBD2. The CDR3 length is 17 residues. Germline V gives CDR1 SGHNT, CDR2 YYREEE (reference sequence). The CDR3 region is CASSFPSSGGFQGTQYF. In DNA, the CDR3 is TGTGCCAGCAGCTTCCCCTCTAGCGGGGGGTTCCAAGGGACCCAGTACTTC.

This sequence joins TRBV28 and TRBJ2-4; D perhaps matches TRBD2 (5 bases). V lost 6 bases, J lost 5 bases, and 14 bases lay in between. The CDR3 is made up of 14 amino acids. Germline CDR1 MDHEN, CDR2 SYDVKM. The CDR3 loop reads CASRTPGSQNIQYF. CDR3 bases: TGTGCCAGCAGAACGCCGGGGTCTCAAAACATTCAGTACTTC.

The DNA for the CDR3 is TGTGCCAGCAGTTACCAGTCCTATACGCAGTATTTT. Translated, it gives CASSYQSYTQYF. The J gene is TRBJ2-3, the V gene TRBV28, with D unresolved. Trimming shortened V by 4 bases and J by 7 bases, and 9 bases separated the two germline ends. This CDR3 is 12 amino acids long. The V gene's germline CDR1 is MDHEN and CDR2 SYDVKM.

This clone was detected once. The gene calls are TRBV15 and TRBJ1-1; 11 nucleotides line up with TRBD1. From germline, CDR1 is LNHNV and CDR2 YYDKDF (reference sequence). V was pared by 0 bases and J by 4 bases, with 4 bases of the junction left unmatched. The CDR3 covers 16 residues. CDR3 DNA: TGTGCCACCAGCAGAGATTTTGGGACAGGGGGCACTGAAGCTTTCTTT. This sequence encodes CATSRDFGTGGTEAFF.

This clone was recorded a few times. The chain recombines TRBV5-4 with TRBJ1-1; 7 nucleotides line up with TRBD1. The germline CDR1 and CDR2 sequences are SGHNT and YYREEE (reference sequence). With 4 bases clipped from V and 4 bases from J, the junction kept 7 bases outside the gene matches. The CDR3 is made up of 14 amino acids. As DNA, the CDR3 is TGTGCCAGCAGCCGAGGGACAGAGGGCACTGAAGCTTTCTTT. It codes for CASSRGTEGTEAFF.

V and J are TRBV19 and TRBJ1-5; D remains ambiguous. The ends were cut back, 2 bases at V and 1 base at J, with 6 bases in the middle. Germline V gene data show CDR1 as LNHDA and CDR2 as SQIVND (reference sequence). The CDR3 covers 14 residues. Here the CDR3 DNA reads TGTGCCAGTAGTATACCGGGCAGCAATCAGCCCCAGCATTTT. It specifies CASSIPGSNQPQHF.

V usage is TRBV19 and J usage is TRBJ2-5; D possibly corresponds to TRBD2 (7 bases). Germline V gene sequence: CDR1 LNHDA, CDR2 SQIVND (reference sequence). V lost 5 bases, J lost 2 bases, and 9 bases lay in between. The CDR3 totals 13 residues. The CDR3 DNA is TGTGCCAGTAGTGGGGGGGCACAAGAGACCCAGTACTTC. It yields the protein CASSGGAQETQYF.

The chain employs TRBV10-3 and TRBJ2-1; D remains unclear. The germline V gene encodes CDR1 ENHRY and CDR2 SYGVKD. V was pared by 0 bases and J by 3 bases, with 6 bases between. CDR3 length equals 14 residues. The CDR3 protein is CAISESSVYNEQFF. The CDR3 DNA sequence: TGTGCCATCAGTGAGTCTAGTGTCTACAATGAGCAGTTCTTC.

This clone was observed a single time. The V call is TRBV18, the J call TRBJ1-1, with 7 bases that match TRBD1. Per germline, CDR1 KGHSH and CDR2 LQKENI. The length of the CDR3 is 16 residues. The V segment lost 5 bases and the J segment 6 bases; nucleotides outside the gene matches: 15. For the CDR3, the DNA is TGTGCCAGCTCATCCATCGCGACAGGGAGGTCGTCTGAAGCTTTCTTT. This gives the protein CASSSIATGRSSEAFF.

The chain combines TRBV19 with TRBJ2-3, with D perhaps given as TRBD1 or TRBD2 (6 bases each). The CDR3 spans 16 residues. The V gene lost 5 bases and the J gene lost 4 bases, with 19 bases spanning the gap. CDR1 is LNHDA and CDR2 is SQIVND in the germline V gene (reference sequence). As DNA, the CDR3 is TGTGCCAGTAGTCCCATTTCCTGGAGGGGGGCAGATACGCAGTATTTT. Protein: CASSPISWRGADTQYF. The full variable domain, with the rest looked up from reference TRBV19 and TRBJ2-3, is DGGITQSPKYLFRKEGQNVTLSCEQNLNHDAMYWYRQDPGQGLRLIYYSQIVNDFQKGDIAEGYSVSREKKESFPLTVTSAQKNPTAFYLCASSPISWRGADTQYFGPGTRLTVL.

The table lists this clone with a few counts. The CDR3 protein is CAWSVRDRRAFF. The CDR3 DNA sequence: TGTGCCTGGAGTGTAAGGGACCGAAGAGCTTTCTTT. The chain is built from TRBV30 and TRBJ1-1; TRBD1 is a possible D gene (5 bases). The V gene lost 0 bases and the J gene lost 10 bases, with 12 bases spanning the gap. Germline V gene lookup returns CDR1 GTSNPN and CDR2 SVGIG (reference sequence). CDR3 size: 12 residues.

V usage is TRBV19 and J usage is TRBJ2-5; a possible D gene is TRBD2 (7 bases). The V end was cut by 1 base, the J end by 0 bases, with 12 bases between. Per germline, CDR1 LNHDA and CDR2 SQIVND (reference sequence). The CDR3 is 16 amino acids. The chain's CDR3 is CASSIAEGGYQETQYF. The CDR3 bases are TGTGCCAGTAGTATAGCAGAGGGGGGGTACCAAGAGACCCAGTACTTC.

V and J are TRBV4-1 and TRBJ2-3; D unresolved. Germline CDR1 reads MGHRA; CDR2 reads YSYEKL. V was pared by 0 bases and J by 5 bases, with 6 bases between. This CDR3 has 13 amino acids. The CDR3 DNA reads TGCGCCAGCAGCCAAGATCCCCAAGATACGCAGTATTTT. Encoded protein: CASSQDPQDTQYF.

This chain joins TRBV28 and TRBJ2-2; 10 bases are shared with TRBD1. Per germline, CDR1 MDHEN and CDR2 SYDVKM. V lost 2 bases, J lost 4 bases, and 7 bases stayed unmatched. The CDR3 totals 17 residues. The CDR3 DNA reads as TGTGCCAGCAGTTTACCGAGACAGGGGGCGTCCACCGGGGAGCTGTTTTTT. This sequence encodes CASSLPRQGASTGELFF.

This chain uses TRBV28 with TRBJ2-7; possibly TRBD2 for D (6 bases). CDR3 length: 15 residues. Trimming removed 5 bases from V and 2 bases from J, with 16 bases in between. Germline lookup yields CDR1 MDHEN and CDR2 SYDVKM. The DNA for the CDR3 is TGTGCCAGCAGTCCCTACGGGGGATTTACCTACGAGCAGTACTTC. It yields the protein CASSPYGGFTYEQYF.

CDR3 in amino acids: CAWKLTDRNTGELFF. The DNA for the CDR3 is TGTGCCTGGAAGCTAACCGACAGAAACACCGGGGAGCTGTTTTTT. The gene calls are TRBV30 and TRBJ2-2, with a possible D match to TRBD1 (5 bases). The V end was cut by 4 bases, the J end by 2 bases, with 14 bases between. Germline lookup yields CDR1 GTSNPN and CDR2 SVGIG (reference sequence). This CDR3 contains 15 residues.

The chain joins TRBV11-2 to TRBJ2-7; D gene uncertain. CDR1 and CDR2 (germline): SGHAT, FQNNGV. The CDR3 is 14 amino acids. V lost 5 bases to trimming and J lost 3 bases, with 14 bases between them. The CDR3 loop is CASSNGFPGYEQYF. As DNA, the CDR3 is TGTGCCAGCAGCAACGGATTCCCAGGCTACGAGCAGTACTTC.

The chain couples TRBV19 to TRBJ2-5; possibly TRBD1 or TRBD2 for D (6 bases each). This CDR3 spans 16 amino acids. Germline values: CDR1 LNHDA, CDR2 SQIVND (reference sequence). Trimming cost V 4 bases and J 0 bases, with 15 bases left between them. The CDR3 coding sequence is TGTGCCAGTAGTACTGGGGGGACAACGTACCAAGAGACCCAGTACTTC. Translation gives CASSTGGTTYQETQYF.